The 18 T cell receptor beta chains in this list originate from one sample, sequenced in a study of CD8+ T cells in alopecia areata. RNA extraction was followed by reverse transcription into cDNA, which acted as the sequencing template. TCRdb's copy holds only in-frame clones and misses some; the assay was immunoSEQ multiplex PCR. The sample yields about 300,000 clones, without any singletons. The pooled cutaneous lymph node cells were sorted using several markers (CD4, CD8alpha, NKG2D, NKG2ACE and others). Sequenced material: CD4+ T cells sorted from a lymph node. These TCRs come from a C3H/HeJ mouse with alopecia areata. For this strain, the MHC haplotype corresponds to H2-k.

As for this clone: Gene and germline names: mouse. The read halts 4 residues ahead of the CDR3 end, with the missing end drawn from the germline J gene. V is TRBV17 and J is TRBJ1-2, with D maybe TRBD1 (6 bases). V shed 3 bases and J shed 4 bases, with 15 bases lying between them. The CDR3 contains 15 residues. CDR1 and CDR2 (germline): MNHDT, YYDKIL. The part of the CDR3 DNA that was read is TGTGCTAGCAGTAGGGGGGGGCCCGGGGGCTCC. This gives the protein CASSRGGPGGS. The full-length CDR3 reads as CASSRGGPGGSDYTF.

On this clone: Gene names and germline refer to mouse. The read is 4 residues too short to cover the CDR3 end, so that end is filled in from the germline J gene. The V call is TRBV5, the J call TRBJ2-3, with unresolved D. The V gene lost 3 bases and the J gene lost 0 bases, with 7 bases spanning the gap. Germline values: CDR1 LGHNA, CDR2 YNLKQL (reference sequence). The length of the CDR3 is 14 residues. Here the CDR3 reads CASSHLVSAETLYF. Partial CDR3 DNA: TGTGCCAGCAGCCATCTGGTTAGTGCAGAA.

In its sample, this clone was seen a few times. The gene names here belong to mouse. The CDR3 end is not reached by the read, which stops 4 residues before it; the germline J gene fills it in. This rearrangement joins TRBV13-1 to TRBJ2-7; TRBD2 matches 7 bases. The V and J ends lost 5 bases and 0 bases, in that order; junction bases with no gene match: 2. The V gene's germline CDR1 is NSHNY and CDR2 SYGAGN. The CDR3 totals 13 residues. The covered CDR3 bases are TGTGCCAGCAGGGACTGGAGCTCCTAT. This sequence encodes CASRDWSSY. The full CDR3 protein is CASRDWSSYEQYF.

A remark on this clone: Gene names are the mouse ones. CDR3 region: CASSDRGADTGQLYF. The DNA read from the CDR3 is TGTGCCAGCAGTGACCGGGGGGCAGACACCGGG. The rearrangement joins TRBV13-3 to TRBJ2-2; D might be TRBD2 (7 bases). The read halts 4 residues ahead of the CDR3 end, with the missing end drawn from the germline J gene. The CDR3 is 15 amino acids. Germline V CDR1 and CDR2: NNHDY, SYVADS. Trimming stripped 2 bases from V and 3 bases from J, with 11 bases between.

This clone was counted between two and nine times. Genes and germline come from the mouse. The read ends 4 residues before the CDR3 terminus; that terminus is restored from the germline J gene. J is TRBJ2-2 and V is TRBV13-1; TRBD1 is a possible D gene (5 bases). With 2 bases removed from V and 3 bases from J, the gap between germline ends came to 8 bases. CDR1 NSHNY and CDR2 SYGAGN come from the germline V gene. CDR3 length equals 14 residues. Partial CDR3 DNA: TGTGCCAGCAGTGACAGGGTGGACACCGGG. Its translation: CASSDRVDTG. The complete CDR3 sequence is CASSDRVDTGQLYF.

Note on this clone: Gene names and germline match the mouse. The CDR3 reads CASSETGVRDTQYF. Partial CDR3 DNA: TGTGCCAGCAGTGAAACTGGGGTCCGAGAC. The rearrangement uses TRBV13-1 and TRBJ2-5, with 7 bases fitting TRBD2. The read comes to an end 4 residues before the CDR3 does, leaving the germline J gene to fill in the end. Germline V CDR1 and CDR2: NSHNY, SYGAGN. The CDR3 sequence is 14 residues long.

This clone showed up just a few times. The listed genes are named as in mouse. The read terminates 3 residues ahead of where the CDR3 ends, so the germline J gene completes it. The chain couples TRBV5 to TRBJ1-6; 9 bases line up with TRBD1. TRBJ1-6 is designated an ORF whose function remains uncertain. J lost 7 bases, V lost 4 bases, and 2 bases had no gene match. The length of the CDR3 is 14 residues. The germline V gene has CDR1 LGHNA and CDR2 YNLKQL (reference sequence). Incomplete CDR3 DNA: TGTGCCAGCAGCCGGACAGGGGAGAATTCGCCC. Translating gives CASSRTGENSP. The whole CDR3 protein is CASSRTGENSPLYF.

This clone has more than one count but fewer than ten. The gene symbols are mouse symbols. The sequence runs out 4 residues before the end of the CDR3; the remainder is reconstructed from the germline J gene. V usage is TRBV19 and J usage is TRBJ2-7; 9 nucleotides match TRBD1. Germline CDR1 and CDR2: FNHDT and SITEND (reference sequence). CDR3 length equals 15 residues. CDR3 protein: CASSRDRERLYEQYF. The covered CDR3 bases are TGTGCCAGCAGTCGGGACAGGGAAAGATTATAT.

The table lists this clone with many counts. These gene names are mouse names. CDR3 bases read: TGTGCTAGCAGTGATGGGGGGCGACGTGCAGAA. This gives the protein CASSDGGRRAE. The complete CDR3 reads CASSDGGRRAETLYF. The rearrangement joins TRBV17 to TRBJ2-3, with D tentatively TRBD2 (7 bases). The read ends 4 residues before the CDR3 terminus; that terminus is restored from the germline J gene. This CDR3 is 15 amino acids long. Germline V gene lookup returns CDR1 MNHDT and CDR2 YYDKIL. The V end lost 5 bases, the J end lost 1 base, and 13 bases lay between the germline ends.

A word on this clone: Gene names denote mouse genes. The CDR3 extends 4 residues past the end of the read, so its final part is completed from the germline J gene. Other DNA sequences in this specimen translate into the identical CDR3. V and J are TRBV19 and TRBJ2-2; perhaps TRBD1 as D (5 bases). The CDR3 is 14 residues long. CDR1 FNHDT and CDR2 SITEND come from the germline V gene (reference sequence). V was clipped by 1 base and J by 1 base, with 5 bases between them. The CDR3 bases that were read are TGTGCCAGCAGTATACAGGGAAACACCGGG. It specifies CASSIQGNTG. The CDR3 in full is CASSIQGNTGQLYF.

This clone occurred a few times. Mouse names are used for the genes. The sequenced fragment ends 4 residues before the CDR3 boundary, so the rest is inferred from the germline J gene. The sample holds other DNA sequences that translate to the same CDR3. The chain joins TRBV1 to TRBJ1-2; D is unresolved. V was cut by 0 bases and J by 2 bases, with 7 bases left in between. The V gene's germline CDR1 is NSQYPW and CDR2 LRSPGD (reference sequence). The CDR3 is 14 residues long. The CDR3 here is CTCSADRRNSDYTF. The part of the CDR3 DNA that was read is TGCACCTGCAGTGCAGATCGAAGGAACTCC.

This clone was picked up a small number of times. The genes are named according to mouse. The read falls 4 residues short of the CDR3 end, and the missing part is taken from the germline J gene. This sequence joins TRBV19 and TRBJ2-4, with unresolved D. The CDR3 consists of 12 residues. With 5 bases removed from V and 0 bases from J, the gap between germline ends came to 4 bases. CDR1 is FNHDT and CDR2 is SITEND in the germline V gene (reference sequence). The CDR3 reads CASRQSQNTLYF. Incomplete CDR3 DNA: TGTGCCAGCAGACAGAGTCAAAAC. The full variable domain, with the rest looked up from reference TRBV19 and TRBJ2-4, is GGIITQTPKFLIGQEGQKLTLKCQQNFNHDTMYWYRQDSGKGLRLIYYSITENDLQKGDLSEGYDASREKKSSFSLTVTSAQKNEMAVFLCASRQSQNTLYFGAGTRLSVL.

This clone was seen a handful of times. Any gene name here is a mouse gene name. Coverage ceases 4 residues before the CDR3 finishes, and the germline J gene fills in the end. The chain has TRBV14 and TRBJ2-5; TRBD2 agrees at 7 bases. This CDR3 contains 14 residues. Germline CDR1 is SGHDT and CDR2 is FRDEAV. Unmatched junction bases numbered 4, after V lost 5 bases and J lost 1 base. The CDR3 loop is CASSHWGYQDTQYF. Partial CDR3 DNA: TGTGCCAGCAGCCACTGGGGTTACCAAGAC.

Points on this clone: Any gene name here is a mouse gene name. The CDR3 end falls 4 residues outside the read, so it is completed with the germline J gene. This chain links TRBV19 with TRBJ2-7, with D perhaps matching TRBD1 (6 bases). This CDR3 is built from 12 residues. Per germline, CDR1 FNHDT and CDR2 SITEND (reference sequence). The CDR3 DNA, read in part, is TGTGCCAGCAGCGCTACAGGGAAT. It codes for CASSATGN. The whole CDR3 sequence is CASSATGNEQYF. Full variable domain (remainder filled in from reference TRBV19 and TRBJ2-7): GGIITQTPKFLIGQEGQKLTLKCQQNFNHDTMYWYRQDSGKGLRLIYYSITENDLQKGDLSEGYDASREKKSSFSLTVTSAQKNEMAVFLCASSATGNEQYFGPGTRLTVL.

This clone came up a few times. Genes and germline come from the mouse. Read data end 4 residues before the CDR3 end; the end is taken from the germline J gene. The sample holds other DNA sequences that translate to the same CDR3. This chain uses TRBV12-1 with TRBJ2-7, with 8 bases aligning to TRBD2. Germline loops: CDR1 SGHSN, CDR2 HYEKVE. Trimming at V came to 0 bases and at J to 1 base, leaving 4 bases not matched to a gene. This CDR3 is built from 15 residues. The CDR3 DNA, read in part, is TGTGCCAGCTCTCTCTCTGGGGGGAGTTCCTAT. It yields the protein CASSLSGGSSY. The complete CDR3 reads CASSLSGGSSYEQYF.

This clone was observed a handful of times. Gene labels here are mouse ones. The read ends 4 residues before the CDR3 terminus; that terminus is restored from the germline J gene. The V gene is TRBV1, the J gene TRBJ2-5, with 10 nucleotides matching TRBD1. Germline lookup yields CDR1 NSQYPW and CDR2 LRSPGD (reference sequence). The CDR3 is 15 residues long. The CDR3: CTCSGTGTGVDTQYF. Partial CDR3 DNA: TGCACCTGCAGTGGGACCGGGACAGGGGTAGAC.

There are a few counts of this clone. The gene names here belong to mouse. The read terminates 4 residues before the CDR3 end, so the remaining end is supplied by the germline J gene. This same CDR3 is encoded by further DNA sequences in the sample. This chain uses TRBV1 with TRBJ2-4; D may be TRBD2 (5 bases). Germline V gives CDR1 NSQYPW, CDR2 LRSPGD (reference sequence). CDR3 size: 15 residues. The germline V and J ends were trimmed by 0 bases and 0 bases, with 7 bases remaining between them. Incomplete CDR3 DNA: TGCACCTGCAGTGCAGATTGGGGTAGTCAAAAC. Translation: CTCSADWGSQN. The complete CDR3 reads CTCSADWGSQNTLYF.

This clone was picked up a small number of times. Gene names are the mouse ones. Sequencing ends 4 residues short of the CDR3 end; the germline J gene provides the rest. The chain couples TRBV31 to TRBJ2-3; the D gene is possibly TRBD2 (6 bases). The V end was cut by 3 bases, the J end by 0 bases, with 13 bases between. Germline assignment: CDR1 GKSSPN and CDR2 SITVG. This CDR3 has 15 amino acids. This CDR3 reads CAWSRLVSSAETLYF. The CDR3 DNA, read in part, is TGTGCCTGGAGCCGACTGGTATCTAGTGCAGAA.